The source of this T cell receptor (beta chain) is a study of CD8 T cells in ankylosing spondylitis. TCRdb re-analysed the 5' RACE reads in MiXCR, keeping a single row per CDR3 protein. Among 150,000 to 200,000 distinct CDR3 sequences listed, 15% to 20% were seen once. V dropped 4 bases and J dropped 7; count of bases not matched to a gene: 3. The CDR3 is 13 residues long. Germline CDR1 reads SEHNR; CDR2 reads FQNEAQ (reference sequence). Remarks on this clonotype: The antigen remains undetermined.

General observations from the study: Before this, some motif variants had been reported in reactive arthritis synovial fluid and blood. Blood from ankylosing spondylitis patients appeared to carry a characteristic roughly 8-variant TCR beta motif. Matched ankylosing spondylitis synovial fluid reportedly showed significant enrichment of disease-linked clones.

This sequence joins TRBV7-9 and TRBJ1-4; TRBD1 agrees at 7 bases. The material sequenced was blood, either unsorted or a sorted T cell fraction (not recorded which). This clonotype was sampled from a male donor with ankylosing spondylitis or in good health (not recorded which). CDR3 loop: CASSSHRGEKLFF. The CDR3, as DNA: TGTGCCAGCAGCTCCCACAGGGGTGAAAAACTGTTTTTT.